Listed below are T cell receptor beta chains from one sample, sequenced in a study of T cell responses to AZD1222 COVID-19 vaccine. Some clones are missing from TCRdb's copy, which holds only in-frame ones; the method was immunoSEQ multiplex PCR. The repertoire has about 93,000 clones, 89% of them found once; the top ten carry about 3%. Sequences were derived from peripheral blood, sampled on day 0 of MenACWY control vaccination. All receptors come from an adult in good health. CDR3s include the opening cysteine and the closing phenylalanine or tryptophan. A D gene is named only where the DNA matches it firmly. For some rows the clone size is stated as once, few or many, or as a class when expanded; others skip it.

J: TRBJ1-3
D: -
size: -
V: TRBV19
DNA: TGTGCCAGTAGTATCAGGGTGGCACTAAGGGACACCATATATTTT
CDR3: CASSIRVALRDTIYF

J: TRBJ1-6
D: -
size: -
V: TRBV3-1/TRBV3-2
DNA: TGTGCCAGCAGCCCACCCCTCCACTTT
CDR3: CASSPPLHF

J: TRBJ2-4
D: TRBD1
size: -
V: TRBV2
DNA: TGTGCCAGCAGAGAGGACAGGAACATTCAGTACTTC
CDR3: CASREDRNIQYF

J: TRBJ1-1
D: -
size: -
V: TRBV6-5
DNA: TGTGCCAGCAGTTACTCGATAGGGGTCACTGAAGCTTTCTTT
CDR3: CASSYSIGVTEAFF

J: TRBJ2-3
D: TRBD1
size: -
V: TRBV5-1
DNA: TGCGCCAGCAGCCCCGGACAGGGGTTTGTTACGCAGTATTTT
CDR3: CASSPGQGFVTQYF

J: TRBJ2-4
D: -
size: -
V: TRBV19
DNA: TGTGCCAGTAGTATCCGCCGCGAAGCCAAAAACATTCAGTACTTC
CDR3: CASSIRREAKNIQYF

J: TRBJ1-5
D: TRBD1
size: -
V: TRBV2
DNA: TGTGCCAGCAGTGCGGACAGGGAACAGCCCCAGCATTTT
CDR3: CASSADREQPQHF

J: TRBJ1-1
D: -
size: -
V: TRBV25-1
DNA: TGTGCCAGCAGGGTAGACACTGAAGCTTTCTTT
CDR3: CASRVDTEAFF

J: TRBJ2-6
D: -
size: once
V: TRBV4-1
DNA: TGCGCCAGCAGCCAAGATCCGGGAACTGGGGCCAACGTCCTGACTTTC
CDR3: CASSQDPGTGANVLTF

J: TRBJ2-2
D: -
size: -
V: TRBV11-3
DNA: TGTGCCAGCAGCACTGGAGTCACCGGGGAGCTGTTTTTT
CDR3: CASSTGVTGELFF

J: TRBJ1-3
D: TRBD1
size: once
V: TRBV6-5
DNA: TGTGCCAGCGTTACCCACAGGGGCTCTGGAAACACCATATATTTT
CDR3: CASVTHRGSGNTIYF

J: TRBJ2-7
D: -
size: -
V: TRBV10-3
DNA: TGTGCCATCAGTGATGCCCATGGACTTCTTTCCTACGAGCAGTACTTC
CDR3: CAISDAHGLLSYEQYF

J: TRBJ1-1
D: -
size: -
V: TRBV7-8
DNA: TGTGCCAGCAGCTTTGGACAGAACTTGTGGAACACTGAAGCTTTCTTT
CDR3: CASSFGQNLWNTEAFF

J: TRBJ1-5
D: TRBD1
size: -
V: TRBV28
DNA: TGTGCCAGCAGTTTATCCACAGGACAGGGGAGAGGAGGCAATCAGCCCCAGCATTTT
CDR3: CASSLSTGQGRGGNQPQHF

J: TRBJ1-1
D: TRBD1
size: once
V: TRBV9
DNA: TGTGCCAGCAGCGTAGTAGGGACAGGTTCGGATGAAGCTTTCTTT
CDR3: CASSVVGTGSDEAFF

J: TRBJ2-1
D: -
size: -
V: TRBV5-1
DNA: TGCGCCAGCAGCTTGAACGACAATGAGCAGTTCTTC
CDR3: CASSLNDNEQFF

J: TRBJ2-3
D: TRBD1
size: -
V: TRBV4-3
DNA: TGCGCCAGCAGCCAAGATTTGCCAGGGGGCGGAACAGATACGCAGTATTTT
CDR3: CASSQDLPGGGTDTQYF

J: TRBJ1-2
D: -
size: -
V: TRBV2
DNA: TGTGCCAGCAGTGATCAGGGGACCTATGGCTACACCTTC
CDR3: CASSDQGTYGYTF

J: TRBJ2-5
D: -
size: -
V: TRBV6-5
DNA: TGTGCCAGCAGCCGTTGGCAGGGAGAGACCCAGTACTTC
CDR3: CASSRWQGETQYF

J: TRBJ2-1
D: TRBD2
size: -
V: TRBV6-4
DNA: TGTGCCAGCAGTGAAACTAGCGGTCAATACAATGAGCAGTTCTTC
CDR3: CASSETSGQYNEQFF

J: TRBJ1-4
D: -
size: -
V: TRBV4-1
DNA: TGCGCCAGCAGCCTACACCGACAGGCGGCCGCTAATGAAAAACTGTTTTTT
CDR3: CASSLHRQAAANEKLFF

J: TRBJ2-7
D: TRBD1
size: -
V: TRBV4-1
DNA: TGCGCCAGCAGCCAAGGGGGACAGGGGGAAACCTACGAGCAGTACTTC
CDR3: CASSQGGQGETYEQYF

J: TRBJ1-3
D: TRBD1
size: -
V: TRBV5-8
DNA: TGTGCCAGCAGCTTGGCCCCAGGGGGCTCTGGAAACACCATATATTTT
CDR3: CASSLAPGGSGNTIYF

J: TRBJ1-5
D: -
size: -
V: TRBV27
DNA: TGTGCCAGCAGTGCAGCGAGCAATCAGCCCCAGCATTTT
CDR3: CASSAASNQPQHF

J: TRBJ1-2
D: -
size: -
V: TRBV5-1
DNA: TGCGCCGGTGCCCCCGGGGAGGGTAGCGGCTATGGCTACACCTTC
CDR3: CAGAPGEGSGYGYTF

J: TRBJ2-1
D: -
size: -
V: TRBV29-1
DNA: TGCAGCGTTGGTCCAATTTTTGGCGGTGGATACAATGAGCAGTTCTTC
CDR3: CSVGPIFGGGYNEQFF

J: TRBJ1-5
D: -
size: -
V: TRBV6-5
DNA: TGTGCCAGCAGTTATGAGCAGGGGATTGTGCCCCAGCATTTT
CDR3: CASSYEQGIVPQHF

J: TRBJ2-3
D: -
size: -
V: TRBV2
DNA: TGTGCCAGCAGTGTTATAGATACGCAGTATTTT
CDR3: CASSVIDTQYF

J: TRBJ1-6
D: TRBD1
size: -
V: TRBV4-3
DNA: TGCGCCAGCAGCCAAACGACGGGACAGGGGAGTTCACCCCTCCACTTT
CDR3: CASSQTTGQGSSPLHF

J: TRBJ1-1
D: -
size: few
V: TRBV10-1
DNA: TGCGCCAGCAGTCCGGGAAGTAGCACTGAAGCTTTCTTT
CDR3: CASSPGSSTEAFF

J: TRBJ1-1
D: TRBD1
size: -
V: TRBV24-1
DNA: TGTGCCACCAGTGACTCTCGACAGGGGAACACTGAAGCTTTCTTT
CDR3: CATSDSRQGNTEAFF